This T cell receptor (beta chain) stems from a study of T cells after yellow fever vaccination. The overall study: SMART-Seq v4 Ultra Low Input served to prepare low-cell-number fractions.

This clonotype turned up a few times. The TCR cDNA carried a universal primer site and UMIs from 5'RACE template switching. TCRdb reprocessed the 5' RACE reads via MiXCR and lists one record per CDR3 protein. This table holds a few hundred thousand distinct CDR3 sequences, about 15% found once. Trimming pared 11 bases from V and 4 bases from J, leaving 21 bases between. CDR1 ENHRY and CDR2 SYGVKD come from the germline V gene. The CDR3 spans 14 residues. Here the sequenced sample was PBMCs, taken less than 6 days after the first yellow fever vaccination. The chain recombines TRBV10-3 with TRBJ2-7; D gene uncertain. This clonotype originated in a man in his late teens or twenties who received the YFV17D yellow fever vaccine. The CDR3 nucleotides read TGTGCCGTCAATCCCGGGCTACGAAGTTACGAGCAGTACTTC. This encodes CAVNPGLRSYEQYF.